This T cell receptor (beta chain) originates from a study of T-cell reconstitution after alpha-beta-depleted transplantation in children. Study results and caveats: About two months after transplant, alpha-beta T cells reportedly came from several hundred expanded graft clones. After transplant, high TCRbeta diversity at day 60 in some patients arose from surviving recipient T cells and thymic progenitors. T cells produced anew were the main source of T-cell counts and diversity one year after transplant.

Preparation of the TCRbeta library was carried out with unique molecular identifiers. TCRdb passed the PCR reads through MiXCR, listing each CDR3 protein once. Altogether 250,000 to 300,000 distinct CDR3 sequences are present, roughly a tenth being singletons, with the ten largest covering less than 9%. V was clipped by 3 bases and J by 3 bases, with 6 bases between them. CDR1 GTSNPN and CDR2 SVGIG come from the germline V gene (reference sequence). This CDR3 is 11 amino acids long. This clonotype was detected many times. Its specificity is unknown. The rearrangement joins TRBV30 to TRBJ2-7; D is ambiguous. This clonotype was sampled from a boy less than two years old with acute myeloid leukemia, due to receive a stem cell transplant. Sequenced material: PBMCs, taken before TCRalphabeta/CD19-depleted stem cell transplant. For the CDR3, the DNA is TGTGCCTGGAGCCCCCGCTACGAGCAGTACTTC. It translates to CAWSPRYEQYF.